This paragraph covers one T cell receptor (beta chain) sequence. A sample-barcoded 5' primer and a J-beta primer mix were used in a second PCR of about 6 to 11 cycles. Every single cDNA molecule received a tag from a template-switch adaptor with 12 random nucleotides. Each of the samples gave a minimum of 3 million paired-end reads that contained CDR3. From the 5' RACE reads, TCRdb called clonotypes with MiXCR, one entry per CDR3 protein. The sample includes roughly 1,300,000 distinct CDR3 sequences, approximately 60% of them seen just once. CDR1 ENHRY and CDR2 SYGVKD come from the germline V gene. This CDR3 contains 14 residues. The V end lost 9 bases, the J end lost 0 bases, and 13 bases lay between the germline ends. This entry is derived from a study of blood T cells in healthy people across ages.

Input material: blood. This receptor was taken from a man younger than 30 in good health. This chain uses TRBV10-3 with TRBJ2-3; D remains unclear. The CDR3: CAITPTESTDTQYF. DNA of the CDR3: TGTGCCATTACGCCGACGGAGAGCACAGATACGCAGTATTTT.